Presented here are 10 T cell receptor beta chains from one specimen sequenced in a study of OX40 agonist ivuxolimab in advanced cancers. The library was built by means of the immunoSEQ multiplex PCR assay. In TCRdb, the immuneACCESS table is reduced to in-frame sequences with V and J assigned. These tables do not hold every clone; where another copy was compared, an unresolved V gene accounts for under half, and the others remain unexplained. In this sample the table shows about 73,000 clones, approximately 91% of which occur a single time. The ten top clones hold around 0.8% of the sample. The sequences come from CD4+ or CD8+ T cells sorted from blood, collected in a trial of the OX40 agonist ivuxolimab. The receptors were gathered from an adult with an advanced solid tumor such as melanoma, head and neck, liver or kidney cancer.

The chain recombines TRBV5-5 with TRBJ2-5, with a weak D call TRBD1 (5 bases). This CDR3 spans 13 amino acids. V shed 2 bases and J shed 5 bases, with 10 bases lying between them. Germline CDR1 SGHKS, CDR2 YYEKEE (reference sequence). CDR3 region: CASSLDSGETQYF. The CDR3 nucleotides are TGTGCCAGCAGCTTAGACAGTGGGGAGACCCAGTACTTC.

V gene TRBV9 combines with J gene TRBJ1-2; maybe TRBD1 (6 bases). V was pared by 7 bases and J by 5 bases, with 18 bases between. This CDR3 has 14 amino acids. Germline V gene sequence: CDR1 SGDLS, CDR2 YYNGEE. The CDR3 DNA reads TGTGCCAGCTTCGGTGGAGGCAGGGGTTATGGCTACACCTTC. It is translated as CASFGGGRGYGYTF.

J is TRBJ2-3 and V is TRBV14, with D perhaps TRBD2 (5 bases). The CDR3 is 14 residues long. V dropped 1 base and J dropped 6 bases, with 11 bases sitting between them. Germline V gene data show CDR1 as SGHDN and CDR2 as FVKESK. CDR3 nucleotide sequence: TGTGCCAGCAGCCAAGCAGGCGGGCGGGATACGCAGTATTTT. This gives the protein CASSQAGGRDTQYF.

The chain carries TRBV5-1 and TRBJ1-1; 11 nucleotides align to TRBD1. J was trimmed by 0 bases and V by 2 bases; bases with no gene match: 6. The CDR3 loop spans 17 amino acids. Germline CDR1 SGHRS, CDR2 YFSETQ. In DNA form, the CDR3 reads TGCGCCAGCAGCTTAGAGGGGACAGGGGGAATGAACACTGAAGCTTTCTTT. As protein: CASSLEGTGGMNTEAFF.

This sequence joins TRBV5-1 and TRBJ1-1; 7 bases are a match to TRBD1. With V trimmed by 4 bases and J by 6 bases, 9 bases remained unmatched. Germline V gene lookup returns CDR1 SGHRS and CDR2 YFSETQ. The CDR3 is 14 residues long. This CDR3 reads CASSLRDSKPEAFF. CDR3 nucleotides: TGCGCCAGCAGCCTACGGGACAGCAAACCTGAAGCTTTCTTT.

The chain joins TRBV6-5 to TRBJ1-4; D uncertain. V was pared by 5 bases and J by 0 bases, with 4 bases between. Germline lookup yields CDR1 MNHEY and CDR2 SVGAGI. The CDR3 sequence is 13 residues long. The CDR3 DNA sequence: TGTGCCAGCAGTCAACCAACTAATGAAAAACTGTTTTTT. Amino acid sequence: CASSQPTNEKLFF.

V and J are TRBV6-4 and TRBJ2-2; no clear D. V dropped 0 bases and J dropped 5 bases, with 7 bases sitting between them. The CDR3 runs 14 residues. CDR1 is MRHNA, CDR2 SNTAGT, per germline. The CDR3, as DNA: TGTGCCAGCAGTGACTCGATGGCAACCGGGGAGCTGTTTTTT. This codes for CASSDSMATGELFF.

The chain couples TRBV7-2 to TRBJ2-7, with D maybe TRBD1 (6 bases). V was cut by 1 base and J by 3 bases, with 13 bases left in between. Germline CDR1 reads SGHTA; CDR2 reads FQGNSA. The CDR3 consists of 15 residues. The CDR3 loop reads CASSLDGQKFYEQYF. The CDR3 coding sequence is TGTGCCAGCAGCTTAGATGGACAGAAGTTCTACGAGCAGTACTTC. The variable domain in full, with the rest retrieved from reference TRBV7-2 and TRBJ2-7, is GAGVSQSPSNKVTEKGKDVELRCDPISGHTALYWYRQSLGQGLEFLIYFQGNSAPDKSGLPSDRFSAERTGGSVSTLTIQRTQQEDSAVYLCASSLDGQKFYEQYFGPGTRLTVT.

The V gene is TRBV28, the J gene TRBJ2-1; 8 nucleotides line up with TRBD2. The CDR3 runs to 14 residues. The V gene end was trimmed by 7 bases and the J gene end by 6 bases; junction bases not matched to a gene: 8. The germline V gene encodes CDR1 MDHEN and CDR2 SYDVKM. The CDR3 region has the DNA TGTGCCAGCACCCCGGGGGGGCGATCCAATGAGCAGTTCTTC. This gives the protein CASTPGGRSNEQFF.

The rearrangement links TRBV18 to TRBJ1-3, with TRBD1 as a possible D gene (5 bases). The germline V and J ends were trimmed by 6 bases and 0 bases, with 9 bases remaining between them. In germline, CDR1 is KGHSH, CDR2 LQKENI. CDR3 length: 14 residues. For the CDR3, the DNA is TGTGCCAGCTCCCCCGACAGCTCTGGAAACACCATATATTTT. The encoded protein is CASSPDSSGNTIYF.